This entry lists 2 T cell receptor beta chains sequenced from one sample in a study of T cells in Graves' hyperthyroidism and ophthalmopathy. Authors of the study amplified TCR beta CDR3 regions from RNA transcripts. An initial round of RT-PCR targeting the TCR CDR3 relied on the HTBI primer set. In TCRdb, the multiplex PCR reads were re-called with MiXCR into one record per CDR3 protein. The profile covers 600,000 to 700,000 distinct CDR3 sequences, with 40% to 55% appearing a single time and approximately 6.8% taken by the ten largest. The sample comprised peripheral blood or thyroid tissue (not recorded which). The receptors here all came from an adult man with Graves' disease, either hyperthyroidism or ophthalmopathy (not recorded which).

The genes are TRBV2 and TRBJ1-5, with D perhaps matching TRBD1 (5 bases). Germline-derived CDR1 and CDR2 are SNHLY and FYNNEI. The CDR3 has 14 residues. The CDR3 nucleotides are TGTGCTAGCGCCGCTGGGGGAGACAATCAGCCCCAGCATTTT. Protein: CASAAGGDNQPQHF. Drawing the rest from reference TRBV2 and TRBJ1-5, the complete variable domain is EPEVTQTPSHQVTQMGQEVILRCVPISNHLYFYWYRQILGQKVEFLVSFYNNEISEKSEIFDDQFSVERPDGSNFTLKIRSTKLEDSAMYFCASAAGGDNQPQHFGDGTRLSIL.

This clonotype was seen ten or more times. The chain carries TRBV10-3 and TRBJ2-7, with unresolved D. Germline CDR1 and CDR2: ENHRY and SYGVKD. The CDR3 contains 13 residues. V shed 4 bases and J shed 2 bases, with 9 bases lying between them. The CDR3 sequence is CAISGDPPYEQYF. CDR3 nucleotides: TGTGCCATCAGTGGAGACCCTCCCTACGAGCAGTACTTC.